Presented here are 18 T cell receptor beta chains from one specimen sequenced in a study of graft-versus-host responses after intestinal transplantation. Clones were sequenced by immunoSEQ multiplex PCR, and TCRdb holds only the in-frame ones, with some missing. The sample yields about 27,000 clones, around 94% seen once. The material sequenced was PBMCs, taken 30 days after intestinal transplant. These receptors were obtained from a human patient who received an intestinal transplant, so some T cells may come from the graft donor.

This rearrangement joins TRBV6-9 to TRBJ2-7; no clear D. V was trimmed by 2 bases and J by 2 bases, leaving 4 bases between them. This CDR3 has 12 residues. From germline, CDR1 is MNHGY and CDR2 SVAAGI. The CDR3 nucleotides are TGTGCCAGCAGTTATCAGGCCTACGAGCAGTACTTC. Protein sequence: CASSYQAYEQYF.

The chain joins TRBV5-1 to TRBJ2-1; 10 nucleotides line up with TRBD2. This CDR3 is 15 amino acids long. The germline CDR1 and CDR2 sequences are SGHRS and YFSETQ. The junction had 0 bases not matched to a gene; V was cut back by 0 bases and J by 3 bases. CDR3 sequence (DNA): TGCGCCAGCAGCTTGGGGACTAGCGGCTACAATGAGCAGTTCTTC. Encoded protein: CASSLGTSGYNEQFF.

This chain uses TRBV11-2 with TRBJ2-1; D may be TRBD2 (6 bases). V was shortened by 5 bases and J by 9 bases, with 23 bases between the two germline ends. The CDR3 has 16 residues. Germline V lookup: CDR1 SGHAT, CDR2 FQNNGV. As DNA, the CDR3 is TGTGCCAGCAGCCTACTTAGCGGCGGTGGGTATAGTGAGCAGTTCTTC. Amino acid sequence: CASSLLSGGGYSEQFF.

This clone was picked up a small number of times. This chain links TRBV7-2 with TRBJ2-7; D may be TRBD2 (6 bases). The V gene lost 4 bases and the J gene lost 7 bases, with 11 bases spanning the gap. Germline CDR1 SGHTA, CDR2 FQGNSA. The CDR3 length is 12 residues. Written as DNA, the CDR3 is TGTGCCAGCAGCTCGGACTATGCTGAGCAGTACTTC. This encodes CASSSDYAEQYF. Full variable domain (missing parts from reference TRBV7-2 and TRBJ2-7): GAGVSQSPSNKVTEKGKDVELRCDPISGHTALYWYRQSLGQGLEFLIYFQGNSAPDKSGLPSDRFSAERTGGSVSTLTIQRTQQEDSAVYLCASSSDYAEQYFGPGTRLTVT.

The chain carries TRBV9 and TRBJ2-5; tentative D call: TRBD2 (6 bases). Germline assignment: CDR1 SGDLS and CDR2 YYNGEE. The CDR3 runs 15 residues. V dropped 0 bases and J dropped 3 bases, with 12 bases sitting between them. The CDR3 sequence is CASSVAVAVEETQYF. The DNA of the CDR3 is TGTGCCAGCAGCGTAGCTGTAGCGGTAGAAGAGACCCAGTACTTC.

The chain recombines TRBV10-1 with TRBJ2-7; maybe TRBD1 (5 bases). Trimming stripped 2 bases from V and 7 bases from J, with 15 bases between. CDR1 WNHNN and CDR2 SYGVQD come from the germline V gene (reference sequence). The CDR3 spans 14 residues. Here the CDR3 reads CASSEGAASSEQYF. The CDR3 DNA sequence: TGCGCCAGCAGTGAGGGGGCTGCAAGCTCGGAGCAGTACTTC.

The chain recombines TRBV7-6 with TRBJ2-5; 7 nucleotides line up with TRBD1. The CDR3 sequence is 16 residues long. V lost 5 bases to trimming and J lost 3 bases; unmatched junction nucleotides: 12. Germline V gene sequence: CDR1 SGHVS, CDR2 FNYEAQ. The CDR3 region has the DNA TGTGCCAGCAGCGCCATACTAGTCGGGACAGAAGAGACCCAGTACTTC. Translated, it gives CASSAILVGTEETQYF.

The chain is built from TRBV28 and TRBJ2-7, with TRBD1 identical over 10 bases. V gave up 6 bases and J gave up 3 bases; unmatched junction bases: 2. The CDR3 runs 13 residues. Germline V CDR1 and CDR2: MDHEN, SYDVKM. The CDR3 loop is CASSRTGGYEQYF. DNA for the CDR3: TGTGCCAGCAGCAGGACAGGGGGCTACGAGCAGTACTTC.

The CDR3 here is CASGLSGATNEKLFF. The CDR3, as DNA: TGTGCTAGTGGTTTGAGCGGGGCAACTAATGAAAAACTGTTTTTT. The chain uses TRBV12-5 and TRBJ1-4; D uncertain. V lost 2 bases, J lost 0 bases, and 7 bases lay in between. The CDR3 contains 15 residues. The germline gives CDR1 LGHNT, CDR2 FRNRAP.

The rearrangement links TRBV19 to TRBJ2-1, with TRBD2 matching 7 bases. CDR3 length: 16 residues. The V segment lost 6 bases and the J segment 3 bases; nucleotides outside the gene matches: 11. The germline gives CDR1 LNHDA, CDR2 SQIVND (reference sequence). CDR3 bases: TGTGCCAGTAGAGGAATCGCGGGAGCTAACTACAATGAGCAGTTCTTC. Its protein product is CASRGIAGANYNEQFF.

The chain employs TRBV5-4 and TRBJ2-7, with TRBD1 identical over 7 bases. The CDR3 contains 14 residues. Germline CDR1 SGHNT, CDR2 YYREEE (reference sequence). J was trimmed by 2 bases and V by 2 bases; bases with no gene match: 4. The CDR3: CASSLGGQTYEQYF. CDR3 coding DNA: TGTGCCAGCAGCTTAGGGGGCCAAACCTACGAGCAGTACTTC.

The V gene is TRBV11-3, the J gene TRBJ1-6, with TRBD1 as a possible D gene (5 bases). Deletions cut 3 bases from V and 2 bases from J, with 17 bases between. The CDR3 is 18 residues long. CDR1 SGHNT and CDR2 YENEEA come from the germline V gene. The CDR3 sequence: CASSFGFLEGPYNSPLHF. Here the CDR3 DNA reads TGTGCCAGCAGCTTTGGGTTCTTGGAGGGGCCCTATAATTCACCCCTCCACTTT.

V and J are TRBV27 and TRBJ1-1, with D perhaps TRBD1 (5 bases). The CDR3 runs to 13 residues. V gave up 5 bases and J gave up 4 bases, with 11 bases separating them. From germline, CDR1 is MNHEY and CDR2 SMNVEV (reference sequence). CDR3 protein: CASSGTRSTEAFF. Written as DNA, the CDR3 is TGTGCCAGCAGTGGGACTCGGAGCACTGAAGCTTTCTTT.

The chain recombines TRBV6-1 with TRBJ2-1, with D uncertain. Germline CDR1 and CDR2: MNHNS and SASEGT. CDR3 length: 18 residues. V lost 2 bases, J lost 0 bases, and 17 bases lay in between. CDR3 residues: CASSESLILLSSYNEQFF. CDR3 nucleotides: TGTGCCAGCAGTGAATCGCTTATACTACTAAGCTCCTACAATGAGCAGTTCTTC.

The chain couples TRBV18 to TRBJ1-2; 9 bases are shared with TRBD1. CDR1 is KGHSH and CDR2 is LQKENI in the germline V gene. This CDR3 region has 18 residues. The V segment lost 2 bases and the J segment 4 bases; nucleotides outside the gene matches: 14. The CDR3 is CASSPGWTGDSEGYGYTF. The DNA for the CDR3 is TGTGCCAGCTCACCAGGTTGGACAGGGGATTCTGAGGGCTATGGCTACACCTTC.

The chain joins TRBV7-2 to TRBJ1-1; no clear D gene. CDR3 length equals 18 residues. CDR1 is SGHTA and CDR2 is FQGNSA in the germline V gene. The germline V and J ends were trimmed by 1 base and 0 bases, with 18 bases remaining between them. CDR3 protein: CASSLGWGSPRMNTEAFF. In DNA, the CDR3 is TGTGCCAGCAGCTTAGGATGGGGTTCCCCTCGGATGAACACTGAAGCTTTCTTT.

V is TRBV7-9 and J is TRBJ2-2; 8 bases match TRBD2. Germline loops: CDR1 SEHNR, CDR2 FQNEAQ (reference sequence). With V trimmed by 11 bases and J by 6 bases, 5 bases remained unmatched. This CDR3 contains 12 residues. The CDR3: CAGGLAAGELFF. The CDR3 region has the DNA TGTGCCGGAGGACTAGCTGCCGGGGAGCTGTTTTTT.

The CDR3 coding sequence is TGCGCCAGCAGCTTTGGCCAGGGTTCCAACCTCTGGGACAATGAGCAGTTCTTC. It specifies CASSFGQGSNLWDNEQFF. This chain links TRBV5-1 with TRBJ2-1; weak D call: TRBD1 (5 bases). V shed 2 bases and J shed 5 bases, with 23 bases lying between them. The length of the CDR3 is 18 residues. CDR1 is SGHRS, CDR2 YFSETQ, per germline. Based on the CDR3 plus reference TRBV5-1 and TRBJ2-1, the full variable domain is KAGVTQTPRYLIKTRGQQVTLSCSPISGHRSVSWYQQTPGQGLQFLFEYFSETQRNKGNFPGRFSGRQFSNSRSEMNVSTLELGDSALYLCASSFGQGSNLWDNEQFFGPGTRLTVL.